This T cell receptor (beta chain) appears in the sequencing data of a study of graft-versus-host responses after intestinal transplantation. Study-level background: Those transplanted obtained multivisceral, liver-intestinal, or isolated intestinal grafts. For around three years after anti-thymocyte globulin induction, all recipients took tacrolimus and steroids.

The CDR3 covers 16 residues. Germline V CDR1 and CDR2: SGHTA, FQGNSA. V lost 2 bases to trimming and J lost 0 bases, with 11 bases between them. Assay: immunoSEQ multiplex PCR; the TCRdb copy retains only in-frame clones and omits some. The sample carries 35,000 to 45,000 clones, more than 85% recorded once. Overall study results and limits: The marrow of recipients harbored GvH clones, and ileum or blood showed some of them first. Peak circulating GvH clone levels tracked with early post-transplant HvG declines.

Points on this clone: As yet, its antigen is unknown.

The sample consisted of PBMCs, taken 524 days after transplant. The clonotype originates from a human patient who received an intestinal transplant, so some T cells may come from the graft donor. The chain employs TRBV7-2 and TRBJ1-5; unclear D gene. The DNA of the CDR3 is TGTGCCAGCAGCTTACAAGGACCGTTTAGCAATCAGCCCCAGCATTTT. This gives the protein CASSLQGPFSNQPQHF.